This TCR beta chain was profiled in a study of regulatory T cells in long-lasting Graves disease. Study context: In persistent Graves' disease, antithyroid drugs had been taken for over 5 years and TSH receptor antibodies stayed positive. Study conclusions and caveats: The persistent group shared fewer than 3,500 public clonotypes, more than the roughly 970 shared by new patients.

This clonotype was counted ten times or more. Its antigen is undetermined. Time point noted: persistent/refractory GD, antithyroid drugs over 5 years with positive TRAb. PBMCs were the source of the RNA used for TCR sequencing. The CDR3 has 13 residues. Trimming pared 7 bases from V and 2 bases from J, leaving 12 bases between. Per the germline V gene, CDR1 is SNHLY and CDR2 is FYNNEI. According to the study, TCR beta libraries were built with iRepertoire HTBI primers and CDR3-region Arm-PCR. TCRdb reprocessed the multiplex PCR reads with MiXCR, giving one entry per CDR3 protein. The data show 400,000 or so distinct CDR3 sequences, about 20% seen once.

The starting material was peripheral blood mononuclear cells (PBMCs), obtained when the disease was refractory, from a patient treated with antithyroid drugs. The J gene is TRBJ2-7, the V gene TRBV2; TRBD1 is a possible D gene (6 bases). This TCR was recovered from a female donor with Graves disease. The CDR3 protein is CASTGQPAYEQYF. The DNA of the CDR3 is TGTGCCAGCACCGGACAGCCAGCCTACGAGCAGTACTTC.